A single sample is the source of the 16 T cell receptor beta chains below, sequenced in a study of T cells in localized non-small cell lung cancer. Clones were read by immunoSEQ multiplex PCR, and TCRdb kept only the in-frame ones, dropping some. The sample has fewer than 25,000 clones, about 86% seen once. The material was peripheral blood, obtained before any cancer treatment. The origin of the receptors is an older male donor with stage II squamous cell lung carcinoma.

The V call is TRBV5-6, the J call TRBJ1-4; 9 positions match TRBD1. The ends lost 5 bases at V and 4 bases at J; junction bases unmatched: 6. The germline gives CDR1 SGHDT, CDR2 YYEEEE. The CDR3 sequence is 15 residues long. Written as DNA, the CDR3 is TGTGCCAGCAGTCGGCCGGGACAGGGTAATGAAAAACTGTTTTTT. It specifies CASSRPGQGNEKLFF.

V usage is TRBV12-5 and J usage is TRBJ2-3; tentatively, D is TRBD2 (5 bases). The CDR3 is 14 amino acids. V lost 8 bases and J 2 bases, leaving 14 bases between the germline ends. In germline, CDR1 is LGHNT, CDR2 FRNRAP. The CDR3 here is CASWISGNTDTQYF. CDR3 in DNA: TGTGCTAGTTGGATCAGCGGCAACACAGATACGCAGTATTTT.

V usage is TRBV6-6 and J usage is TRBJ1-5; weak D call: TRBD1 (5 bases). This CDR3 region has 15 residues. Trimming removed 6 bases at V and 0 bases at J, with 12 bases between. CDR1 and CDR2 (germline): MNHNY, SVGAGI (reference sequence). The CDR3 DNA is TGTGCCAGCAGGCTCAGCGACAGTAGCAATCAGCCCCAGCATTTT. This encodes CASRLSDSSNQPQHF.

The chain couples TRBV4-2 to TRBJ2-3; tentatively, D is TRBD1 or TRBD2 (6 bases each). CDR1 and CDR2 (germline): LGHNA, YNFKEQ. V was cut by 0 bases and J by 0 bases, with 10 bases left in between. This CDR3 comprises 16 residues. CDR3 in amino acids: CASSQDTGASTDTQYF. The CDR3 nucleotides read TGTGCCAGCAGCCAAGATACGGGGGCCAGCACAGATACGCAGTATTTT.

The chain is built from TRBV6-5 and TRBJ2-2; no definite D call. CDR1 MNHEY and CDR2 SVGAGI come from the germline V gene. Between the trimmed V and J ends, which lost 5 bases and 2 bases, there was a span of 12 bases. The CDR3 spans 15 residues. The chain's CDR3 is CASSLLTTNTGELFF. The CDR3 nucleotides read TGTGCCAGCAGTCTACTAACTACTAACACCGGGGAGCTGTTTTTT.

In its sample, this clone was seen a few times. The chain carries TRBV16 and TRBJ2-7, with D unresolved. Trimming shortened V by 2 bases and J by 2 bases, and 16 bases separated the two germline ends. The CDR3 length is 16 residues. CDR1 is KGHSY, CDR2 FQNENV, per germline. CDR3 in DNA: TGTGCCAGCAGCCAACACAGAGGAGTCCCGGCCTACGAGCAGTACTTC. This sequence encodes CASSQHRGVPAYEQYF.

The V gene is TRBV19, the J gene TRBJ1-3; D is ambiguous. Germline V gene lookup returns CDR1 LNHDA and CDR2 SQIVND (reference sequence). This CDR3 is built from 14 residues. The germline V and J ends were trimmed by 5 bases and 2 bases, with 10 bases remaining between them. For the CDR3, the DNA is TGTGCCAGTAGTGTAAGGGTGGCTGGAAACACCATATATTTT. Translated: CASSVRVAGNTIYF.

About this clone itself: An end of the junction differs from the germline gene, which may be a read error. The chain is built from TRBV28 and TRBJ1-2; the D gene is possibly TRBD1 (5 bases). Germline V gives CDR1 MDHEN, CDR2 SYDVKM. This CDR3 comprises 17 residues. CDR3 sequence: CASSIWGLTRINYGYTF. For the CDR3, the DNA is TGTGCCAGCAGTATATGGGGGTTGACACGGATAAACTATGGCTACACCTTC.

V and J are TRBV10-3 and TRBJ1-1, with D uncertain. Germline values: CDR1 ENHRY, CDR2 SYGVKD. V was shortened by 5 bases and J by 2 bases, with 9 bases between the two germline ends. The CDR3 has 13 residues. CDR3 sequence: CAISFHTNTEAFF. Here the CDR3 DNA reads TGTGCCATCAGTTTCCATACTAACACTGAAGCTTTCTTT.

Notes on this clone: A junction end diverges from the germline sequence, so it may reflect a read error. The chain joins TRBV27 to TRBJ2-1; TRBD2 agrees at 7 bases. The CDR3 runs 15 residues. Per germline, CDR1 MNHEY and CDR2 SMNVEV (reference sequence). The CDR3 reads CASSLSGGLLGEQFF. The CDR3, as DNA: TGTGCCAGCAGTCTATCGGGGGGACTTCTGGGTGAGCAGTTCTTC.

The chain has TRBV28 and TRBJ2-1; 12 bases align to TRBD2. The V and J ends lost 6 bases and 2 bases, in that order; junction bases with no gene match: 2. Germline V gives CDR1 MDHEN, CDR2 SYDVKM. The CDR3 length is 15 residues. The chain's CDR3 is CASSSSGRAYNEQFF. CDR3 sequence (DNA): TGTGCCAGCAGCTCTAGCGGGAGGGCCTACAATGAGCAGTTCTTC.

The chain combines TRBV11-2 with TRBJ1-1; D unclear. The CDR3 runs to 16 residues. The germline CDR1 and CDR2 sequences are SGHAT and FQNNGV. Trimming shortened V by 0 bases and J by 5 bases, and 16 bases separated the two germline ends. The CDR3, as DNA: TGTGCCAGCAGCTTAGAAGGCGGCCTACTTGGAACTGAAGCTTTCTTT. It specifies CASSLEGGLLGTEAFF. Together with reference TRBV11-2 and TRBJ1-1, the CDR3 gives the full variable domain: EAGVAQSPRYKIIEKRQSVAFWCNPISGHATLYWYQQILGQGPKLLIQFQNNGVVDDSQLPKDRFSAERLKGVDSTLKIQPAKLEDSAVYLCASSLEGGLLGTEAFFGQGTRLTVV.

A remark on this clone: A read error may account for a junction end that differs from germline. The DNA for the CDR3 is TGTGCTAGCAGTAGGGGAGTAGACAGGTCCTACGAGCAGTACTTC. This gives the protein CASSRGVDRSYEQYF. V usage is TRBV7-7 and J usage is TRBJ2-7, with D perhaps TRBD1 (6 bases). Germline V gene sequence: CDR1 SSHAT, CDR2 FNYEAQ (reference sequence). CDR3 length equals 15 residues.

The rearrangement links TRBV19 to TRBJ1-6; D gene uncertain. Germline V gene data show CDR1 as LNHDA and CDR2 as SQIVND (reference sequence). Trimming removed 4 bases from V and 7 bases from J, with 11 bases in between. This CDR3 contains 14 residues. The CDR3 nucleotides are TGTGCCAGTAGTAGCCGGGAGGGCAATTCACCCCTCCACTTT. It codes for CASSSREGNSPLHF. Full variable domain (missing parts from reference TRBV19 and TRBJ1-6): DGGITQSPKYLFRKEGQNVTLSCEQNLNHDAMYWYRQDPGQGLRLIYYSQIVNDFQKGDIAEGYSVSREKKESFPLTVTSAQKNPTAFYLCASSSREGNSPLHFGNGTRLTVT.

The chain combines TRBV15 with TRBJ1-4, with D tentatively TRBD1 (5 bases). CDR3 length equals 18 residues. CDR1 and CDR2 (germline): LNHNV, YYDKDF (reference sequence). The V end lost 0 bases, the J end lost 7 bases, and 21 bases lay between the germline ends. CDR3: CATSRDNLSSGRGEKLFF. CDR3 sequence (DNA): TGTGCCACCAGCAGAGATAATCTAAGTTCGGGGCGGGGTGAAAAACTGTTTTTT. Filled out from reference TRBV15 and TRBJ1-4, the complete variable domain reads DAMVIQNPRYQVTQFGKPVTLSCSQTLNHNVMYWYQQKSSQAPKLLFHYYDKDFNNEADTPDNFQSRRPNTSFCFLDIRSPGLGDTAMYLCATSRDNLSSGRGEKLFFGSGTQLSVL.

V is TRBV29-1 and J is TRBJ1-2; maybe TRBD1 (5 bases). There are 14 residues in the CDR3. V was trimmed by 6 bases and J by 7 bases, leaving 21 bases between them. Looked up from germline, CDR1 is SQVTM and CDR2 is ANQGSEA. CDR3 nucleotides: TGCAGCGTGTACAACCTGGGGCAATTTGGTGGCTACACCTTC. Translating gives CSVYNLGQFGGYTF.